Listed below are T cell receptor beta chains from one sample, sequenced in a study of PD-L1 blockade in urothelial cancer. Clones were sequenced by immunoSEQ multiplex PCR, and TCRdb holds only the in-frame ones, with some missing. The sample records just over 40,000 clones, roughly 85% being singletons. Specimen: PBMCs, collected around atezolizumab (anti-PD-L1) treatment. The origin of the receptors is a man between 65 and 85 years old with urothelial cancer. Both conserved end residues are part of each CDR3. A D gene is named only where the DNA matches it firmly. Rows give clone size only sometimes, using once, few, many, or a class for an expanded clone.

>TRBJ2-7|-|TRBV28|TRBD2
TGTGCCAGCAGCCTGACTAGCCTCACCTACGAGCAGTACTTC
CASSLTSLTYEQYF
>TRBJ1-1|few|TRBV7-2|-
TGTGCCAGCAGCAACCGACAGATCACTGAAGCTTTCTTT
CASSNRQITEAFF
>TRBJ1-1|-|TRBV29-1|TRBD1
TGCAGCGCACCGGGACAGGGGGCCTGGGACACTGAAGCTTTCTTT
CSAPGQGAWDTEAFF
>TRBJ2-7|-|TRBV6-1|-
TGTGCCAGCAGTGAAACGACAGTTTTGACCGAGCAGTACTTC
CASSETTVLTEQYF
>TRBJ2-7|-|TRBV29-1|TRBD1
TGCAGGGTGGGGGGGAGGGGGACAGGGGGCAACGAGCAGTACTTC
CRVGGRGTGGNEQYF
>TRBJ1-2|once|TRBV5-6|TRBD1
TGTGCCAGCAGCTCGGGGACAGGGGCGTCCTATGGCTACACCTTC
CASSSGTGASYGYTF
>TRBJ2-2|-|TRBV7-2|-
TGTGCCAGCAGCAGCTTGGACACCGGGGAGCTGTTTTTT
CASSSLDTGELFF
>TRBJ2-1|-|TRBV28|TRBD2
TGTGCCAGCAGTCTCTCGCGCGGGAGGGGAAATGAGCAGTTCTTC
CASSLSRGRGNEQFF
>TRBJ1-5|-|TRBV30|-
TGTGCCTGGAGTTCTCGGTCGGGTAGCAATCAGCCCCAGCATTTT
CAWSSRSGSNQPQHF
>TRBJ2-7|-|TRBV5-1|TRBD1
TGCGCCAGCAGCTTGAGGCAGGGGGCTGTTTACGAGCAGTACTTC
CASSLRQGAVYEQYF
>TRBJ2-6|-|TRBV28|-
TGTGCCAGCAGTTTCTCGGCAGGGGTAAATGGTGGGGCCAACGTCCTGACTTTC
CASSFSAGVNGGANVLTF
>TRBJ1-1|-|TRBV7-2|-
TGTGCCAGCAGTCAGGGGCGGACGTGGGACACTGAAGCTTTCTTT
CASSQGRTWDTEAFF
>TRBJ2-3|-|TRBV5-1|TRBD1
TGCGCCAGCAGCTTGGAGGGGGCGTACACAGATACGCAGTATTTT
CASSLEGAYTDTQYF